This passage covers 23 T cell receptor beta chains from one sample sequenced in a study of T cells in Graves' hyperthyroidism and ophthalmopathy. TCR beta CDR3 region amplification was performed from RNA transcripts. When the TCR CDR3 underwent first-round RT-PCR, the HTBI primer set was used. TCRdb ran MiXCR on the multiplex PCR reads and lists one entry per CDR3 protein. Here the sample spans roughly 520,000 distinct CDR3 sequences, approximately 25% being singletons. Sequences were obtained from blood. These receptors were taken from a woman in her 30s with Graves' ophthalmopathy.

V gene TRBV6-1 combines with J gene TRBJ1-1, with D possibly being TRBD1 (5 bases). Germline-derived CDR1 and CDR2 are MNHNS and SASEGT. The CDR3 sequence is 14 residues long. Trimming cost V 7 bases and J 2 bases, with 14 bases left between them. This chain's CDR3 is CASKAGQVNTEAFF. The CDR3 DNA reads TGTGCCAGCAAGGCGGGGCAGGTTAACACTGAAGCTTTCTTT.

This clonotype was seen a few times. J is TRBJ2-6 and V is TRBV28, with a tentative D call TRBD2 (5 bases). The CDR3 loop spans 15 amino acids. V lost 6 bases to trimming and J lost 2 bases, with 11 bases between them. The germline gives CDR1 MDHEN, CDR2 SYDVKM. CDR3 loop: CASSQAAAGANVLTF. In DNA form, the CDR3 reads TGTGCCAGCAGCCAAGCGGCAGCTGGGGCCAACGTCCTGACTTTC.

The V and J genes are TRBV11-2 and TRBJ2-7; tentative D call: TRBD1 (7 bases). There are 14 residues in the CDR3. Trimming removed 6 bases at V and 3 bases at J, with 15 bases between. Per the germline V gene, CDR1 is SGHAT and CDR2 is FQNNGV. The CDR3 sequence: CASSEDREVYEQYF. DNA of the CDR3: TGTGCCAGCAGTGAAGACAGGGAGGTCTACGAGCAGTACTTC. The full variable domain, with the rest looked up from reference TRBV11-2 and TRBJ2-7, is EAGVAQSPRYKIIEKRQSVAFWCNPISGHATLYWYQQILGQGPKLLIQFQNNGVVDDSQLPKDRFSAERLKGVDSTLKIQPAKLEDSAVYLCASSEDREVYEQYFGPGTRLTVT.

The V and J genes are TRBV19 and TRBJ1-2; D is unresolved. Trimming cost V 6 bases and J 1 base, with 9 bases left between them. This CDR3 is 13 amino acids long. CDR1 is LNHDA, CDR2 SQIVND, per germline (reference sequence). The CDR3 DNA reads TGTGCCAGTAGCGAACAGCATAACTATGGCTACACCTTC. It codes for CASSEQHNYGYTF.

The CDR3 here is CASSPQGLFYEQYF. The DNA of the CDR3 is TGTGCCAGCAGTCCACAGGGTTTATTCTACGAGCAGTACTTC. The V and J genes are TRBV12-3 or TRBV12-4 and TRBJ2-7, with D possibly being TRBD1 (6 bases). V was clipped by 5 bases and J by 3 bases, with 14 bases between them. The CDR3 loop spans 14 amino acids.

This clonotype showed up just a few times. This chain uses TRBV6-2 or TRBV6-3 with TRBJ1-5; the D is unclear. The CDR3 loop spans 18 amino acids. With 0 bases removed from V and 0 bases from J, the gap between germline ends came to 15 bases. Germline CDR1 and CDR2: MNHEY and SVGEGT. CDR3 DNA: TGTGCCAGCAGTTACTCGAGACGTAGGGAATATAGCAATCAGCCCCAGCATTTT. This translates into CASSYSRRREYSNQPQHF.

This clonotype was seen a handful of times. This chain links TRBV4-2 with TRBJ1-2, with D possibly being TRBD1 (6 bases). Deletions cut 4 bases from V and 3 bases from J, with 21 bases between. This CDR3 region has 17 residues. Germline CDR1 reads LGHNA; CDR2 reads YNFKEQ. CDR3 residues: CASSPRLLDRPDYGYTF. CDR3 sequence (DNA): TGTGCCAGCAGCCCCCGACTCTTGGACAGACCCGACTATGGCTACACCTTC.

The table lists this clonotype with a few counts. This chain connects TRBV5-1 to TRBJ1-1, with D perhaps TRBD1 (6 bases). V was cut by 6 bases and J by 2 bases, with 11 bases left in between. There are 13 residues in the CDR3. Per germline, CDR1 SGHRS and CDR2 YFSETQ. CDR3 loop: CASKNRDNTEAFF. The CDR3 DNA follows: TGCGCCAGCAAAAACAGGGATAACACTGAAGCTTTCTTT.

The V gene is TRBV12-3 or TRBV12-4, the J gene TRBJ2-7; D possibly uses TRBD1 or TRBD2 (6 bases each). The V and J ends lost 5 bases and 0 bases respectively, with 20 bases between them. The CDR3 covers 17 residues. In DNA, the CDR3 is TGTGCCAGCAGTGCCCGGGACGGGGGCGGGAACTCCTACGAGCAGTACTTC. Translated: CASSARDGGGNSYEQYF.

This clonotype was counted many times. The rearrangement uses TRBV15 and TRBJ1-2; D might be TRBD1 (5 bases). The ends were cut back, 0 bases at V and 4 bases at J, with 9 bases in the middle. Germline V gene lookup returns CDR1 LNHNV and CDR2 YYDKDF (reference sequence). This CDR3 contains 14 residues. The CDR3 loop is CATSRDWDGYGYTF. For the CDR3, the DNA is TGTGCCACCAGCAGAGACTGGGACGGCTATGGCTACACCTTC.

In this sample, this clonotype turned up many times. The rearrangement links TRBV5-1 to TRBJ1-1; D not resolved. The CDR3 is made up of 14 amino acids. The germline CDR1 and CDR2 sequences are SGHRS and YFSETQ. Trimming took off 4 bases at V and 2 bases at J, with 12 bases between the two ends. The CDR3 region is CASSRNGGNTEAFF. The CDR3 nucleotides read TGCGCCAGCAGCAGGAACGGTGGAAACACTGAAGCTTTCTTT.

This clonotype was observed a few times. V gene TRBV6-1 combines with J gene TRBJ2-7; D might be TRBD2 (5 bases). V lost 0 bases and J lost 6, with 12 bases in between. Germline V gene lookup returns CDR1 MNHNS and CDR2 SASEGT. The CDR3 length is 14 residues. The CDR3 DNA sequence: TGTGCCAGCAGTGAAGCGCTTCGAGGGAGCGAGCAGTACTTC. Translation: CASSEALRGSEQYF.

The sample holds many counts of this clonotype. The chain joins TRBV9 to TRBJ2-2, with D tentatively TRBD2 (6 bases). V lost 2 bases to trimming and J lost 3 bases, with 14 bases between them. In germline, CDR1 is SGDLS, CDR2 YYNGEE. The CDR3 runs 16 residues. CDR3 in amino acids: CASSVIGGGYTGELFF. CDR3 DNA: TGTGCCAGCAGCGTGATTGGAGGAGGGTACACCGGGGAGCTGTTTTTT.

The rearrangement links TRBV9 to TRBJ1-2; D not resolved. Per germline, CDR1 SGDLS and CDR2 YYNGEE. The CDR3 runs to 12 residues. V was shortened by 3 bases and J by 3 bases, with 6 bases between the two germline ends. The CDR3 bases are TGTGCCAGCAGCGAGCAATACTATGGCTACACCTTC. The encoded protein is CASSEQYYGYTF.

The rearrangement links TRBV28 to TRBJ1-1; no clear D. Trimming cost V 3 bases and J 0 bases, with 8 bases left between them. This CDR3 comprises 14 residues. Germline-derived CDR1 and CDR2 are MDHEN and SYDVKM. In nucleotides, the CDR3 is TGTGCCAGCAGTTTTGCCACGATGAACACTGAAGCTTTCTTT. It is translated as CASSFATMNTEAFF.

This clonotype was recorded many times. V and J are TRBV7-2 and TRBJ2-7, with D tentatively TRBD2 (6 bases). V was pared by 5 bases and J by 6 bases, with 17 bases between. Germline CDR1 reads SGHTA; CDR2 reads FQGNSA. This CDR3 is built from 14 residues. The CDR3 sequence: CASSVRLVSLEQYF. CDR3 DNA sequence: TGTGCCAGCAGCGTAAGACTAGTCTCCCTCGAGCAGTACTTC.

This rearrangement joins TRBV29-1 to TRBJ2-5, with 8 bases aligning to TRBD1. V dropped 3 bases and J dropped 5; count of bases not matched to a gene: 5. Per germline, CDR1 SQVTM and CDR2 ANQGSEA. The CDR3 totals 13 residues. In nucleotides, the CDR3 is TGCAGCGTTGACAGGGGGCTAAGGGAGACCCAGTACTTC. As protein: CSVDRGLRETQYF.

The table lists this clonotype with many counts. The chain carries TRBV10-3 and TRBJ1-1; D is ambiguous. The CDR3 loop spans 18 amino acids. The ends were cut back, 0 bases at V and 1 base at J, with 18 bases in the middle. Germline CDR1 reads ENHRY; CDR2 reads SYGVKD. For the CDR3, the DNA is TGTGCCATCAGTGAGTCAAGAGGGTCGGGCACCGGGAACACTGAAGCTTTCTTT. Its translation: CAISESRGSGTGNTEAFF.

The J gene is TRBJ2-7, the V gene TRBV27; 13 bases map to TRBD2. Losses at the gene ends were 8 bases for V and 6 bases for J; bases not matched to a gene: 19. This CDR3 contains 18 residues. CDR1 is MNHEY, CDR2 SMNVEV, per germline (reference sequence). DNA for the CDR3: TGTGCCAGCCCCACTCCGGCCGGGACTAGCGGGAAAACGGGCGAGCAGTACTTC. Amino acids: CASPTPAGTSGKTGEQYF.

The chain is built from TRBV4-1 and TRBJ2-6, with D perhaps matching TRBD1 or TRBD2 (6 bases each). This CDR3 spans 19 amino acids. V was trimmed by 0 bases and J by 0 bases, leaving 15 bases between them. Germline V CDR1 and CDR2: MGHRA, YSYEKL. The CDR3 spells CASSQDPGGAVSGANVLTF. The CDR3 region has the DNA TGCGCCAGCAGCCAAGATCCCGGGGGCGCGGTCTCTGGGGCCAACGTCCTGACTTTC.

In its sample, this clonotype was seen many times. This chain links TRBV6-5 with TRBJ1-1, with 9 positions matching TRBD1. The CDR3 has 14 amino acids. Looked up from germline, CDR1 is MNHEY and CDR2 is SVGAGI. The trim removed 4 bases at V and 3 bases at J, leaving 3 bases unmatched. The CDR3 loop is CASSSQGAHTEAFF. CDR3 DNA: TGTGCCAGCAGTTCACAGGGGGCGCACACTGAAGCTTTCTTT.

This clonotype was counted at least ten times. The CDR3 is CAWSVRGLYEQYF. CDR3 DNA sequence: TGTGCCTGGAGTGTACGGGGCCTCTACGAGCAGTACTTC. The genes are TRBV30 and TRBJ2-7; D may be TRBD1 or TRBD2 (5 bases each). V gave up 0 bases and J gave up 3 bases, with 9 bases separating them. Germline CDR1 GTSNPN, CDR2 SVGIG (reference sequence). This CDR3 spans 13 amino acids.

This clonotype showed up many times. The junction departs from germline at one end; a sequencing error may be responsible. The chain is built from TRBV3-1 and TRBJ1-2; D perhaps matches TRBD1 (5 bases). This CDR3 is 14 amino acids long. Germline V CDR1 and CDR2: LGHDT, YNNKEL (reference sequence). CDR3 residues: CASSQETDIYDYTF. CDR3 in DNA: TGTGCCAGCAGCCAAGAGACGGACATATATGACTACACCTTC.